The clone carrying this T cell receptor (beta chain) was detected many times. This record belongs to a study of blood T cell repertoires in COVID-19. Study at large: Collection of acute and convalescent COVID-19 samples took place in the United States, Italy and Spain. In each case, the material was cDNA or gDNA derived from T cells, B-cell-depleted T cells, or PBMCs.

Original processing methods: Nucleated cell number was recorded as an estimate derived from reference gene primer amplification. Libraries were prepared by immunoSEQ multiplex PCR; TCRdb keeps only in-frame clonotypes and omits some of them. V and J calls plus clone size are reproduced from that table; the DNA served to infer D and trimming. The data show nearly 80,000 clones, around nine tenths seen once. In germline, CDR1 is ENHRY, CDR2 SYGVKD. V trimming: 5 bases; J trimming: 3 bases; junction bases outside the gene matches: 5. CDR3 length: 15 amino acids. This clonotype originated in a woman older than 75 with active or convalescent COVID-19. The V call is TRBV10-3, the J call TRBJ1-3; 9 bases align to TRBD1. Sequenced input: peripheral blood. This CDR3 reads CAISQGQGGGNTIYF. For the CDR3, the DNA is TGTGCCATCAGTCAGGGACAGGGAGGTGGAAACACCATATATTTT.